These 9 T cell receptor beta chains were all obtained from the same sample, sequenced in a study of human T cells and chemical hapten exposure. TCRdb re-called the RACE reads with MiXCR, one entry per CDR3 protein. The sample holds around 120,000 distinct CDR3 sequences, 9.5% to 13% seen once. The time point was: patch test 1, 2 weeks after DPC sensitization. Indicated treatment: therapeutic diphenylcyclopropenone sensitization with weekly scalp DPC. Sequenced material: whole blood, taken in connection with sensitization to the hapten diphenylcyclopropenone (DPC). The receptors derive from a woman aged 50 to 60 with alopecia areata. Some clones in this sample may be carry-over from other donors' samples.

There are many counts of this clonotype. V and J are TRBV7-9 and TRBJ2-1; the match to TRBD2 covers 10 bases. After removal of 5 bases from V and 6 bases from J, the junction contained 16 bases not matched to a gene. This CDR3 spans 18 amino acids. Germline V gives CDR1 SEHNR, CDR2 FQNEAQ (reference sequence). The CDR3 sequence is CASSLNLGLAGASNEQFF. In DNA, the CDR3 is TGTGCCAGCAGCCTAAACCTCGGTCTAGCGGGAGCCAGCAATGAGCAGTTCTTC.

The gene calls are TRBV10-1 and TRBJ1-1, with D perhaps TRBD1 (5 bases). From germline, CDR1 is WNHNN and CDR2 SYGVQD (reference sequence). Trimming left V 6 bases short and J 4 bases short, with 18 bases between. The CDR3 covers 15 residues. This chain's CDR3 is CASSTIRGTATEAFF. The DNA for the CDR3 is TGCGCCAGCAGCACTATAAGGGGTACGGCCACTGAAGCTTTCTTT.

This clonotype was picked up a small number of times. For the CDR3, the DNA is TGTGCCAGCAGCCAGAGGGCTGCCTCTGGAAACACCATATATTTT. Its protein is CASSQRAASGNTIYF. The V call is TRBV7-2, the J call TRBJ1-3; D not resolved. This CDR3 has 15 residues. V was clipped by 5 bases and J by 0 bases, with 11 bases between them. The germline V gene encodes CDR1 SGHTA and CDR2 FQGNSA.

This clonotype was counted ten times or more. The chain recombines TRBV29-1 with TRBJ2-5, with D hard to call. The CDR3 runs 13 residues. Germline V gives CDR1 SQVTM, CDR2 ANQGSEA. V was clipped by 7 bases and J by 2 bases, with 14 bases between them. CDR3 in amino acids: CSGAVAAQETQYF. For the CDR3, the DNA is TGCAGCGGGGCGGTCGCAGCTCAAGAGACCCAGTACTTC.

This clonotype was found a few times. V and J are TRBV6-2 or TRBV6-3 and TRBJ2-4; maybe TRBD1 (5 bases). Deletions cut 6 bases from V and 3 bases from J, with 21 bases between. Germline lookup yields CDR1 MNHEY and CDR2 SVGEGT. The CDR3 loop spans 17 amino acids. CDR3 loop: CASSLPFFGQVKNIQYF. The CDR3 nucleotides read TGTGCCAGCAGCCTCCCCTTCTTCGGACAAGTCAAAAACATTCAGTACTTC.

This clonotype has ten or more counts. V gene TRBV9 combines with J gene TRBJ2-1; D may be TRBD2 (6 bases). CDR3 length: 15 amino acids. With 0 bases removed from V and 4 bases from J, the gap between germline ends came to 11 bases. Germline V CDR1 and CDR2: SGDLS, YYNGEE. The CDR3 DNA reads as TGTGCCAGCAGCGTAGAGGGGACTCCGTACAATGAGCAGTTCTTC. It yields the protein CASSVEGTPYNEQFF. The full variable domain, in which reference TRBV9 and TRBJ2-1 provide the parts outside the CDR3, is DSGVTQTPKHLITATGQRVTLRCSPRSGDLSVYWYQQSLDQGLQFLIQYYNGEERAKGNILERFSAQQFPDLHSELNLSSLELGDSALYFCASSVEGTPYNEQFFGPGTRLTVL.

The genes are TRBV6-5 and TRBJ2-1, with 10 bases aligning to TRBD2. CDR1 MNHEY and CDR2 SVGAGI come from the germline V gene. V lost 8 bases to trimming and J lost 4 bases; unmatched junction nucleotides: 5. This CDR3 region has 14 residues. The CDR3 nucleotides are TGTGCCAGCGGACTAGCGGAAGATTACAATGAGCAGTTCTTC. It is translated as CASGLAEDYNEQFF.

Remarks on this clonotype: Just one base apart from a much larger clone, this may be a read error. The rearrangement joins TRBV29-1 to TRBJ1-4; possible D gene TRBD1, 5 bases. The CDR3 totals 13 residues. The germline CDR1 and CDR2 sequences are SQVTM and ANQGSEA. The CDR3 DNA reads TGCAGCGCTGCCGGCAGGGTGGGTGAAAATCTGTTTTTT. Translation gives CSAAGRVGENLFF.

This clonotype was seen repeatedly, ten times or more. The V and J genes are TRBV6-2 or TRBV6-3 and TRBJ2-5; D is unresolved. V dropped 5 bases and J dropped 6 bases, with 7 bases sitting between them. Germline V gene sequence: CDR1 MNHEY, CDR2 SVGEGT. The CDR3 contains 11 residues. CDR3 bases: TGTGCCAGCAGTCAGACCCAGACCCAGTACTTC. Its protein is CASSQTQTQYF.